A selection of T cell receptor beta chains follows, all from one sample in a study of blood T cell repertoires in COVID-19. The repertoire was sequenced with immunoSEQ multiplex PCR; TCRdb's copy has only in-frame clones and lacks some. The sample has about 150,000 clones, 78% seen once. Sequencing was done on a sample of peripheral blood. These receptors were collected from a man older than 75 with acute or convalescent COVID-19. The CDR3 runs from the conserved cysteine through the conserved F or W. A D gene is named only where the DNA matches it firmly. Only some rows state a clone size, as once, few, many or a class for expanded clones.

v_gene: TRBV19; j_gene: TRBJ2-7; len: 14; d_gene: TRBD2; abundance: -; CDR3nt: TGTGCCAGTAGTGTAGCGGGGGGAACCTACGAGCAGTACTTC; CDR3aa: CASSVAGGTYEQYF
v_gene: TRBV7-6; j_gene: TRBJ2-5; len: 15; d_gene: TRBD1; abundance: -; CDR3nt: TGTGCCAGCAGCGGAACAGGGGCCGAGGGGGAGACCCAGTACTTC; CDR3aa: CASSGTGAEGETQYF
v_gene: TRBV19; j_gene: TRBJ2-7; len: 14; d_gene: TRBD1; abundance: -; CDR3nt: TGTGCCAGTAGATTAAGACAGGGATCCTACGAGCAGTACTTC; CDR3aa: CASRLRQGSYEQYF
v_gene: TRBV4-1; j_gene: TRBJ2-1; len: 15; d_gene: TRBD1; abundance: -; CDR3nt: TGCGCCAGCAGCCAAGAGGGGCAGGGGGCAGGTGAGCAGTTCTTC; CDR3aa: CASSQEGQGAGEQFF
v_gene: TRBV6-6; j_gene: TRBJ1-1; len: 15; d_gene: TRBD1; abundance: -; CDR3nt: TGTGCCAGCAGTTCCCGGACAGGGGTTAACACTGAAGCTTTCTTT; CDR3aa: CASSSRTGVNTEAFF
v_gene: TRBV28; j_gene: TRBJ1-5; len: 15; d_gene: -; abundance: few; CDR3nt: TGTGCCAGCACTCTATCACTGGGAGGGAATCAGCCCCAGCATTTT; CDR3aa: CASTLSLGGNQPQHF
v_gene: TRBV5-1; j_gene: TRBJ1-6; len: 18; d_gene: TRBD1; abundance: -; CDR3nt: TGCGCCAGCAGCTTGCGAGGACAGGGGGCGACTAGGGATTCACCCCTCCACTTT; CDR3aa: CASSLRGQGATRDSPLHF
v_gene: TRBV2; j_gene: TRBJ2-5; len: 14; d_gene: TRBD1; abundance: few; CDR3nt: TGTGCCAGCAGCCGGACAGGGGTACAAGAGACCCAGTACTTC; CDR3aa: CASSRTGVQETQYF
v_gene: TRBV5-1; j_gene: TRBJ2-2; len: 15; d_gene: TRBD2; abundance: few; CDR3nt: TGCGCCAGCAGCTTGGGACTAGCGGCCACCGGGGAGCTGTTTTTT; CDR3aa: CASSLGLAATGELFF
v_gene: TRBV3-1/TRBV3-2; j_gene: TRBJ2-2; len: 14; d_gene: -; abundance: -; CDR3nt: TGTGCCAGCAGCCAATCGCCAGGGGCCGGGGAGCTGTTTTTT; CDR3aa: CASSQSPGAGELFF
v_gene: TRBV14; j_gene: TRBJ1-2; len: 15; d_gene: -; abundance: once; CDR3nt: TGTGCCAGCAGCCAAGGAGGTCGGGGTGACTTTGGCTACACCTTC; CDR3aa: CASSQGGRGDFGYTF
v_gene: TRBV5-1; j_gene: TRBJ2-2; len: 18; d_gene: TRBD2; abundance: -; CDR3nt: TGCGCCAGCAGCACAGGACTAGCGGGGGCCCCGAACACCGGGGAGCTGTTTTTT; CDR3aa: CASSTGLAGAPNTGELFF
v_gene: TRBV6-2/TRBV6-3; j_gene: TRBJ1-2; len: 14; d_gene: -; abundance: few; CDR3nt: TGTGCCAGCAGTTACTCGCAGGGTGTGGGTGGCTACACCTTC; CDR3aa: CASSYSQGVGGYTF
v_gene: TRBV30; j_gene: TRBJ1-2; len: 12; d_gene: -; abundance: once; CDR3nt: TGTGCCTGGGGGGACGGGGTCTATGGCTACACCTTC; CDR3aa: CAWGDGVYGYTF
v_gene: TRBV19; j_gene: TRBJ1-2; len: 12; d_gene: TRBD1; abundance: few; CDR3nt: TGTGCCAGTAGTCTGCAGACAGGGGGCTACACCTTC; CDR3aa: CASSLQTGGYTF
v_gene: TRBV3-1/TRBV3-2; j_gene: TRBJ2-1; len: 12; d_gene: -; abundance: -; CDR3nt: TGTGCCAGCAGCCGGTGGAGTACAGAGCAGTTCTTC; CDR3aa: CASSRWSTEQFF
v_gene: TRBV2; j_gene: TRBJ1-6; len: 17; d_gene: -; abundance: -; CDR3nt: TGTGCCAGCGGGGCGGGAGGGCACAGCTCCTATAATTCACCCCTCCACTTT; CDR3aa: CASGAGGHSSYNSPLHF
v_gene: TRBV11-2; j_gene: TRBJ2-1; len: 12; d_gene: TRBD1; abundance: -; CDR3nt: TGTGCCAGCAGTCAGGACAGGCACGAGCAGTTCTTC; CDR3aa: CASSQDRHEQFF